Below, 4 T cell receptor beta chains from the same sample are listed, as sequenced in a study of cytomegalovirus exposure and HLA in healthy donors. The assay was immunoSEQ multiplex PCR, and TCRdb's table has in-frame clones only and misses some. Seen here are 150,000 to 200,000 clones, approximately 90% observed once, and the top ten hold more than 1.2%. The sample taken for sequencing was PBMCs. All receptors come from a woman in her 30s in good health and CMV-seronegative.

This chain connects TRBV7-9 to TRBJ1-1; D gene unclear. Trimming removed 2 bases from V and 7 bases from J, with 8 bases in between. The CDR3 extends over 12 amino acids. Germline V gives CDR1 SEHNR, CDR2 FQNEAQ (reference sequence). The CDR3 is CASSLRHDEAFF. CDR3 sequence (DNA): TGTGCCAGCAGCTTACGACATGATGAAGCTTTCTTT.

Turning to this clone: At one end the junction does not follow the germline gene, possibly because of a read error. The gene calls are TRBV10-3 and TRBJ1-6; TRBD1 agrees at 9 bases. Germline-derived CDR1 and CDR2 are ENHRY and SYGVKD. The CDR3 has 15 amino acids. The CDR3 reads CASSAPGQGNSPLHF. The CDR3, as DNA: TGTGCCAGCAGTGCCCCGGGACAGGGAAATTCACCCCTCCACTTT.

The V call is TRBV4-3, the J call TRBJ2-1, with TRBD2 matching 8 bases. The junction had 4 bases not matched to a gene; V was cut back by 1 base and J by 8 bases. CDR3 size: 14 residues. Germline assignment: CDR1 LGHNA and CDR2 YSLEER. CDR3: CASSQAGGVHEQFF. The CDR3, as DNA: TGCGCCAGCAGCCAAGCGGGGGGGGTGCATGAGCAGTTCTTC.

The rearrangement uses TRBV19 and TRBJ1-2; D is undetermined. This CDR3 is 12 amino acids long. Germline V gives CDR1 LNHDA, CDR2 SQIVND (reference sequence). V gave up 10 bases and J gave up 4 bases, with 13 bases separating them. CDR3 coding DNA: TGTGCCACTACCGTAACGGGCTATGGCTACACCTTC. It codes for CATTVTGYGYTF.